This T cell receptor (beta chain) stems from a study of blood T cells in healthy people across ages. The study's findings and limits: Age brought a roughly linear fall in TCR beta diversity measured per million T cells.

The second PCR ran about 6 to 12 cycles with a sample-barcoded 5' primer and J-beta primers. Per sample, CDR3-containing paired-end reads numbered at least 3 million. TCRdb passed the 5' RACE reads through MiXCR, listing each CDR3 protein once. The sample comprises around 1.5 million distinct CDR3 sequences, approximately 40% of which are singletons, and roughly 7.9% rests with the top ten. Germline loops: CDR1 DFQATT, CDR2 SNEGSKA (reference sequence). Trimming took 0 bases from V and 2 from J; bases not matched to a gene: 1. This CDR3 spans 14 amino acids. This clonotype was observed a handful of times. What it recognizes is unknown.

The J gene is TRBJ2-4, the V gene TRBV20-1; 7 bases are a match to TRBD1. The receptor was derived from a woman between 18 and 29 years old in good health. Sequencing was performed on blood. The DNA of the CDR3 is TGCAGTGCTAGAGAAGGGGGCCCCAAAAACATTCAGTACTTC. Residues: CSAREGGPKNIQYF.